This T cell receptor beta chain was identified during a study of control samples from healthy donors and cancer patients. CDR1 and CDR2 from the germline V gene are SEHNR and FQNEAQ (reference sequence). Trimming stripped 0 bases from V and 10 bases from J, with 13 bases between. The CDR3 consists of 15 residues. This clone was counted only a few times. Profiled with immunoSEQ multiplex PCR; TCRdb holds only in-frame clones, not every one. Here the sample spans 70,000 to 75,000 clones, roughly 89% being singletons. This chain joins TRBV7-9 and TRBJ1-6, with D unresolved. The receptor comes from a man aged 55 to 69 with lung cancer. The sample consisted of PBMCs. The CDR3 DNA follows: TGTGCCAGCAGCTTAGCGGGTCCAAGGGAGTCACCCCTCCACTTT. As protein: CASSLAGPRESPLHF.